The 4 T cell receptor beta chains given below trace back to one sample, sequenced in a study of tissue T cells after allogeneic stem cell transplantation. The protocol was immunoSEQ multiplex PCR, while the TCRdb copy is restricted to in-frame clones and leaves out a portion. Found here are 700 to 800 clones, approximately 50% of them singletons; the top ten hold roughly 30%. The sequenced sample was jejunal tissue, obtained at autopsy. The receptors were gathered from a female patient aged 35 to 75 with steroid-refractory graft-versus-host disease after an allogeneic stem cell transplant. Some T cells may have originated in the graft donor.

In its sample, this clone is large. This chain connects TRBV5-1 to TRBJ2-3, with TRBD1 matching over 9 bases. V lost 0 bases to trimming and J lost 3 bases; unmatched junction nucleotides: 5. Per germline, CDR1 SGHRS and CDR2 YFSETQ. There are 16 residues in the CDR3. CDR3 coding DNA: TGCGCCAGCAGCTTGGGCCAGGGACAGGGAACAGATACGCAGTATTTT. Amino acids: CASSLGQGQGTDTQYF. The full variable domain, in which reference TRBV5-1 and TRBJ2-3 provide the parts outside the CDR3, is KAGVTQTPRYLIKTRGQQVTLSCSPISGHRSVSWYQQTPGQGLQFLFEYFSETQRNKGNFPGRFSGRQFSNSRSEMNVSTLELGDSALYLCASSLGQGQGTDTQYFGPGTRLTVL.

This clone is termed large (0.1 to 1%). The chain joins TRBV9 to TRBJ2-2; D gene unclear. CDR3 size: 13 residues. V dropped 0 bases and J dropped 4 bases, with 4 bases sitting between them. Germline values: CDR1 SGDLS, CDR2 YYNGEE. The CDR3 sequence is CASSVGPTGELFF. CDR3 DNA: TGTGCCAGCAGCGTAGGCCCCACCGGGGAGCTGTTTTTT.

This clone is large. The CDR3 is CAWTQRGLLNYGYTF. The DNA for the CDR3 is TGTGCCTGGACCCAAAGGGGGCTCCTCAACTATGGCTACACCTTC. The chain is built from TRBV30 and TRBJ1-2, with TRBD1 identical over 7 bases. Germline CDR1 is GTSNPN and CDR2 is SVGIG (reference sequence). The CDR3 covers 15 residues. J was trimmed by 2 bases and V by 4 bases; bases with no gene match: 10. Together with reference TRBV30 and TRBJ1-2, the CDR3 gives the full variable domain: SQTIHQWPATLVQPVGSPLSLECTVEGTSNPNLYWYRQAAGRGLQLLFYSVGIGQISSEVPQNLSASRPQDRQFILSSKKLLLSDSGFYLCAWTQRGLLNYGYTFGSGTRLTVV.

This clone has a handful of counts. The rearrangement links TRBV11-2 to TRBJ1-6, with 8 bases lining up with TRBD1. Losses at the gene ends were 4 bases for V and 1 base for J; bases not matched to a gene: 6. The CDR3 sequence is 17 residues long. CDR1 and CDR2 (germline): SGHAT, FQNNGV. The CDR3 sequence: CASSYHRGRSYNSPLHF. The CDR3 coding sequence is TGTGCCAGCAGCTACCACAGGGGGAGATCCTATAATTCACCCCTCCACTTT.